The rows below give T cell receptor beta chains drawn from one sample of a study of beta chain features in type 1 diabetes. Here immunoSEQ multiplex PCR was the method, and the copy in TCRdb shows in-frame clones only, minus some. The table shows fewer than 300,000 clones, with under 13% occurring only once. Sequences were obtained from naive CD4+ T cells from blood. The receptors derive from a man between 25 and 39 years old with type 1 diabetes. Both conserved end residues are part of each CDR3. Fields, in order: CDR3 length, J gene, clone size, D gene, V gene, CDR3 DNA, CDR3 protein. The D gene is left open where the match is weak. Clone size is given for some rows only: seen once, a few or many times, or a class if the clone is expanded.

cdr3_length: 15
j_call: TRBJ1-2
clone_size: NA
d_call: NA
v_call: TRBV5-4
cdr3_nt: TGTGCCAGCAGCTCTCCCGGGGGGGGCGCGGATGGCTACACCTTC
cdr3_aa: CASSSPGGGADGYTF

cdr3_length: 13
j_call: TRBJ1-2
clone_size: NA
d_call: NA
v_call: TRBV7-2
cdr3_nt: TGTGCCAGCAGCTTAGGAGATTTATATGGCTACACCTTC
cdr3_aa: CASSLGDLYGYTF

cdr3_length: 14
j_call: TRBJ1-2
clone_size: NA
d_call: TRBD1
v_call: TRBV11-1
cdr3_nt: TGTGCCAGCAGCCCAGGGGGACTGGGCTATGGCTACACCTTC
cdr3_aa: CASSPGGLGYGYTF

cdr3_length: 11
j_call: TRBJ2-3
clone_size: few
d_call: NA
v_call: TRBV2
cdr3_nt: TGTGCCAGCAGTGCAGGAGATACGCAGTATTTT
cdr3_aa: CASSAGDTQYF

cdr3_length: 17
j_call: TRBJ2-6
clone_size: NA
d_call: NA
v_call: TRBV11-2
cdr3_nt: TGTGCCAGCAGCCCAGCGGACTTAGACTCTGGGGCCAACGTCCTGACTTTC
cdr3_aa: CASSPADLDSGANVLTF

cdr3_length: 14
j_call: TRBJ2-7
clone_size: few
d_call: NA
v_call: TRBV28
cdr3_nt: TGTGCCAGCAGTTGGGAGCCCAGAGGCTACGAGCAGTACTTC
cdr3_aa: CASSWEPRGYEQYF

cdr3_length: 15
j_call: TRBJ1-3
clone_size: few
d_call: NA
v_call: TRBV5-1
cdr3_nt: TGCGCCAGCAGCTTCGGAGCAGCAGCTGGAAACACCATATATTTT
cdr3_aa: CASSFGAAAGNTIYF

cdr3_length: 14
j_call: TRBJ2-7
clone_size: few
d_call: TRBD1
v_call: TRBV5-4
cdr3_nt: TGTGCCAGCAGCAGGGGACAGTACTCCTACGAGCAGTACTTC
cdr3_aa: CASSRGQYSYEQYF

cdr3_length: 15
j_call: TRBJ1-1
clone_size: few
d_call: TRBD1
v_call: TRBV10-3
cdr3_nt: TGTGCCATCAGTTTTCTGGACAGGGGCGACACTGAAGCTTTCTTT
cdr3_aa: CAISFLDRGDTEAFF

cdr3_length: 17
j_call: TRBJ2-3
clone_size: few
d_call: NA
v_call: TRBV25-1
cdr3_nt: TGTGCCAGCAGTGAACGCGGGGGCCTGGCTAGCACAGATACGCAGTATTTT
cdr3_aa: CASSERGGLASTDTQYF

cdr3_length: 14
j_call: TRBJ2-7
clone_size: few
d_call: TRBD1
v_call: TRBV6-6
cdr3_nt: TGTGCCAGCAGTTACCTTGGGACAGACTACGAGCAGTACTTC
cdr3_aa: CASSYLGTDYEQYF